Listed below are T cell receptor beta chains from one sample, sequenced in a study of T cell repertoires in cytomegalovirus infection. TCRdb processed the reads anew with MiXCR; each CDR3 protein has one entry. The sample lists hundreds of thousands of distinct CDR3 sequences, 31% occurring once. Which antigens these TCRs recognize remains unknown. The specimen comprised cultured CD8+ T cells from PBMCs, sampled from culture after CMV antigen stimulation. The receptors stem from a human donor in good health (CMV status not recorded). Some clones in this sample may be carry-over from other donors' samples. Both conserved end residues are part of each CDR3. D genes are given only for firm matches. For some rows the clone size is stated as once, few or many, or as a class when expanded; others skip it.

abundance: -; v_gene: TRBV5-8; d_gene: TRBD2; j_gene: TRBJ2-3; len: 19; CDR3nt: TGTGCCAGCAGCTCTACACTTGGGGGGACTAGCGGAAACACAGATACGCAGTATTTT; CDR3aa: CASSSTLGGTSGNTDTQYF
abundance: many; v_gene: TRBV7-6; d_gene: TRBD1; j_gene: TRBJ1-5; len: 17; CDR3nt: TGTGCCAGCAGCTTAGGGACAGGGGAGTATAGCAATCAGCCCCAGCATTTT; CDR3aa: CASSLGTGEYSNQPQHF
abundance: few; v_gene: TRBV5-6; d_gene: -; j_gene: TRBJ1-1; len: 15; CDR3nt: TGTGCCAGCAGCTTGTTCGAACAGGTGAACACTGAAGCTTTCTTT; CDR3aa: CASSLFEQVNTEAFF
abundance: few; v_gene: TRBV2; d_gene: -; j_gene: TRBJ2-1; len: 13; CDR3nt: TGTGCCAGCCGATCTGGGGGATACAATGAGCAGTTCTTC; CDR3aa: CASRSGGYNEQFF
abundance: many; v_gene: TRBV12-3/TRBV12-4; d_gene: -; j_gene: TRBJ1-1; len: 13; CDR3nt: TGTGCCAGCAGTTTAGACGCGAACACTGAAGCTTTCTTT; CDR3aa: CASSLDANTEAFF
abundance: few; v_gene: TRBV7-9; d_gene: TRBD1; j_gene: TRBJ2-7; len: 15; CDR3nt: TGTGCCAGCAGGCCTCCCGGGACAGGAATTTACGAGCAGTACTTC; CDR3aa: CASRPPGTGIYEQYF
abundance: many; v_gene: TRBV7-6; d_gene: TRBD2; j_gene: TRBJ2-3; len: 17; CDR3nt: TGTGCCAGCAGCTTAGGACTAGCGGGGGGCCGCACAGATACGCAGTATTTT; CDR3aa: CASSLGLAGGRTDTQYF
abundance: few; v_gene: TRBV6-6; d_gene: TRBD2; j_gene: TRBJ2-5; len: 16; CDR3nt: TGTGCCAGCAGTTACTTTGGCGGGGGGCACCAAGAGACCCAGTACTTC; CDR3aa: CASSYFGGGHQETQYF
abundance: -; v_gene: TRBV12-5; d_gene: TRBD1; j_gene: TRBJ1-2; len: 13; CDR3nt: TGTGCTAGTGGTTGGACAGGGGACTATGGCTACACCTTC; CDR3aa: CASGWTGDYGYTF
abundance: -; v_gene: TRBV5-6; d_gene: -; j_gene: TRBJ2-1; len: 15; CDR3nt: TGTGCCAGCAGTCCGGGACTTGGGGTTTGGCGGGAGCAGTTCTTC; CDR3aa: CASSPGLGVWREQFF
abundance: few; v_gene: TRBV27; d_gene: TRBD1; j_gene: TRBJ2-7; len: 13; CDR3nt: TGTGCCAGCAGGCATGGACAGGGGGACGAGCAGTACTTC; CDR3aa: CASRHGQGDEQYF
abundance: many; v_gene: TRBV7-9; d_gene: TRBD1; j_gene: TRBJ2-3; len: 14; CDR3nt: TGTGCCAGCACCTTGACAGGGGGCACAGATACGCAGTATTTT; CDR3aa: CASTLTGGTDTQYF
abundance: -; v_gene: TRBV27; d_gene: -; j_gene: TRBJ2-7; len: 12; CDR3nt: TGTGCCAGCGGCCTTTTGCGCTACGAGCAGTACTTC; CDR3aa: CASGLLRYEQYF
abundance: -; v_gene: TRBV18; d_gene: -; j_gene: TRBJ2-2; len: 17; CDR3nt: TGTGCCAGCTCACCTACCGTCGCGGGACCTGTAACCGGGGAGCTGTTTTTT; CDR3aa: CASSPTVAGPVTGELFF
abundance: few; v_gene: TRBV27; d_gene: -; j_gene: TRBJ1-5; len: 18; CDR3nt: TGTGCCAGCAGTTTATCGCCTCCGGGACGGTATAGCAATCAGCCCCAGCATTTT; CDR3aa: CASSLSPPGRYSNQPQHF
abundance: few; v_gene: TRBV7-4; d_gene: -; j_gene: TRBJ1-1; len: 12; CDR3nt: TGTGCCAGCTCCTCGCACGGCACTGAAGCTTTCTTT; CDR3aa: CASSSHGTEAFF
abundance: -; v_gene: TRBV7-9; d_gene: -; j_gene: TRBJ2-5; len: 13; CDR3nt: TGTGCCAGCAGCCTACAGGTCTTGGAGACCCAGTACTTC; CDR3aa: CASSLQVLETQYF
abundance: once; v_gene: TRBV27; d_gene: TRBD2; j_gene: TRBJ2-1; len: 14; CDR3nt: TGTGCCAGCAGTTTATACCCGGGGGGCAATGAGCAGTTCTTC; CDR3aa: CASSLYPGGNEQFF
abundance: few; v_gene: TRBV12-3/TRBV12-4; d_gene: -; j_gene: TRBJ1-6; len: 17; CDR3nt: TGTGCCAGCAGTTTAGGCTCTGCGAGCTCCTATAATTCACCCCTCCACTTT; CDR3aa: CASSLGSASSYNSPLHF
abundance: -; v_gene: TRBV7-6; d_gene: TRBD2; j_gene: TRBJ2-1; len: 14; CDR3nt: TGTGCCAGCAGCTTAACTAGCGGGGGGGCCTGGGGGTTCTTC; CDR3aa: CASSLTSGGAWGFF
abundance: many; v_gene: TRBV7-9; d_gene: TRBD1; j_gene: TRBJ2-7; len: 20; CDR3nt: TGTGCCAGCAGCTTAGCCCAAAGGCCCAGAGACAGGGTTGTATCCTACGAGCAGTACTTC; CDR3aa: CASSLAQRPRDRVVSYEQYF
abundance: -; v_gene: TRBV12-3/TRBV12-4; d_gene: -; j_gene: TRBJ1-5; len: 16; CDR3nt: TGTGCCAGCAGTTTAAAGGGCCGGGGGTACAATCAGCCCCAGCATTTT; CDR3aa: CASSLKGRGYNQPQHF
abundance: -; v_gene: TRBV4-3; d_gene: TRBD1; j_gene: TRBJ2-2; len: 16; CDR3nt: TGCGCCAGCAGCCACACCGGGACAGGGTACACCGGGGAGCTGTTTTTT; CDR3aa: CASSHTGTGYTGELFF
abundance: -; v_gene: TRBV7-9; d_gene: -; j_gene: TRBJ1-2; len: 11; CDR3nt: TGTGCCAGCAGCTTAATTCATGGCTACACCTTC; CDR3aa: CASSLIHGYTF
abundance: many; v_gene: TRBV7-3; d_gene: -; j_gene: TRBJ2-1; len: 15; CDR3nt: TGTGCCAGCAGCCTACAGGGAGGAACCTACAATGAGCAGTTCTTC; CDR3aa: CASSLQGGTYNEQFF
abundance: -; v_gene: TRBV6-6; d_gene: -; j_gene: TRBJ1-3; len: 16; CDR3nt: TGTGCCAGCAGTAACGGGGGAAGAAGCTCTGGAAACACCATATATTTT; CDR3aa: CASSNGGRSSGNTIYF
abundance: many; v_gene: TRBV7-8; d_gene: -; j_gene: TRBJ2-4; len: 16; CDR3nt: TGTGCCAGCAGCTTATCTGGGGCCACGGGGAGAAACATTCAGTACTTC; CDR3aa: CASSLSGATGRNIQYF
abundance: many; v_gene: TRBV7-8; d_gene: TRBD2; j_gene: TRBJ2-2; len: 19; CDR3nt: TGTGCCAGCAGCCACCTTGGACTAGCGGGGGGGCCGAACACCGGGGAGCTGTTTTTT; CDR3aa: CASSHLGLAGGPNTGELFF
abundance: once; v_gene: TRBV27; d_gene: -; j_gene: TRBJ2-5; len: 14; CDR3nt: TGTGCCAGCAGTTTATCAGCTAATCGAGAGACCCAGTACTTC; CDR3aa: CASSLSANRETQYF
abundance: -; v_gene: TRBV5-1; d_gene: -; j_gene: TRBJ1-1; len: 15; CDR3nt: TGCGCCAGCAGCTCGGAGGCTGTTACGAACACTGAAGCTTTCTTT; CDR3aa: CASSSEAVTNTEAFF
abundance: -; v_gene: TRBV15; d_gene: -; j_gene: TRBJ2-3; len: 14; CDR3nt: TGTGCCACCATGTCAACAGGGCGCACAGATACGCAGTATTTT; CDR3aa: CATMSTGRTDTQYF
abundance: few; v_gene: TRBV19; d_gene: -; j_gene: TRBJ2-3; len: 14; CDR3nt: TGTGCCAGTAGAGGGAAGCGTAGCGTAGATACGCAGTATTTT; CDR3aa: CASRGKRSVDTQYF
abundance: few; v_gene: TRBV7-9; d_gene: -; j_gene: TRBJ2-4; len: 14; CDR3nt: TGTGCCAGCAGCTCTACCGGACTGGAAAACATTCAGTACTTC; CDR3aa: CASSSTGLENIQYF
abundance: -; v_gene: TRBV11-3; d_gene: TRBD1; j_gene: TRBJ2-2; len: 16; CDR3nt: TGTGCCAGCAGCTTACTAAGGGGGCCGGGCACCGGGGAGCTGTTTTTT; CDR3aa: CASSLLRGPGTGELFF
abundance: few; v_gene: TRBV7-9; d_gene: -; j_gene: TRBJ2-5; len: 14; CDR3nt: TGTGCCAGCAGCTTAGTCACGGGACGAAAGACCCAGTACTTC; CDR3aa: CASSLVTGRKTQYF
abundance: -; v_gene: TRBV9; d_gene: -; j_gene: TRBJ1-6; len: 15; CDR3nt: TGTGCCAGCAGCGAAAGGGACGGAGGTAATTCACCCCTCCACTTT; CDR3aa: CASSERDGGNSPLHF
abundance: -; v_gene: TRBV4-1; d_gene: -; j_gene: TRBJ2-5; len: 17; CDR3nt: TGCGCCAGCAGCCAAGGGGCGAGCGGTTACTACCAAGAGACCCAGTACTTC; CDR3aa: CASSQGASGYYQETQYF
abundance: -; v_gene: TRBV6-5; d_gene: TRBD1; j_gene: TRBJ2-1; len: 13; CDR3nt: TGTGCCAGCAGTCATCAGGGGGCTCGGGCGCAGTTCTTC; CDR3aa: CASSHQGARAQFF
abundance: -; v_gene: TRBV7-8; d_gene: -; j_gene: TRBJ2-1; len: 15; CDR3nt: TGTGCCAGCAGCTTAGATGTAGACCCCTACAATGAGCAGTTCTTC; CDR3aa: CASSLDVDPYNEQFF
abundance: many; v_gene: TRBV7-9; d_gene: TRBD1; j_gene: TRBJ1-2; len: 15; CDR3nt: TGTGCCAGCAGCTTCGGACAGGGGGCCAACTATGGCTACACCTTC; CDR3aa: CASSFGQGANYGYTF
abundance: -; v_gene: TRBV2; d_gene: -; j_gene: TRBJ2-1; len: 15; CDR3nt: TGTGCCAGCTTCCTCGGGGCTAGCTCCTACAATGAGCAGTTCTTC; CDR3aa: CASFLGASSYNEQFF
abundance: few; v_gene: TRBV19; d_gene: -; j_gene: TRBJ2-3; len: 13; CDR3nt: TGTGCCAGTTCCGGACCGTGGACAGATACGCAGTATTTT; CDR3aa: CASSGPWTDTQYF
abundance: -; v_gene: TRBV6-2/TRBV6-3; d_gene: -; j_gene: TRBJ2-1; len: 14; CDR3nt: TGTGCCAGCAATACCAGGACGCTCTACAATGAGCAGTTCTTC; CDR3aa: CASNTRTLYNEQFF
abundance: few; v_gene: TRBV7-9; d_gene: TRBD2; j_gene: TRBJ2-7; len: 15; CDR3nt: TGTGCCAGCAGCACTATAGCGGGGGGGCCTTACGAGCAGTACTTC; CDR3aa: CASSTIAGGPYEQYF
abundance: -; v_gene: TRBV27; d_gene: -; j_gene: TRBJ1-1; len: 13; CDR3nt: TGTGCCAGCGGTGGACCCTTGAACACTGAAGCTTTCTTT; CDR3aa: CASGGPLNTEAFF